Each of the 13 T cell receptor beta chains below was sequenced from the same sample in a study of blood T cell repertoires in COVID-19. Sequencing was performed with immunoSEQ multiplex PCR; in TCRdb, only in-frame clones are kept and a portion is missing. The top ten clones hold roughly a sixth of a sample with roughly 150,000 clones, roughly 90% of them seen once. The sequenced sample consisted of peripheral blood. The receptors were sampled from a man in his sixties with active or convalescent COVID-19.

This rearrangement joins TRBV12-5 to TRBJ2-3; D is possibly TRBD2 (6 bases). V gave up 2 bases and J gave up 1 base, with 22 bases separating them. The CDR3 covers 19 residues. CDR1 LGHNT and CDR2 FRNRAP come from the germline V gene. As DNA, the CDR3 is TGTGCTAGTGGTTTGCCTTCTCGGGTGGGCGGGAAACGCACAGATACGCAGTATTTT. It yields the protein CASGLPSRVGGKRTDTQYF.

DNA for the CDR3: TGTGCCAGCAGTTTCGGAGATGAGCAGTTCTTC. Translation gives CASSFGDEQFF. The rearrangement joins TRBV27 to TRBJ2-1; no clear D gene. V lost 3 bases and J 8 bases, leaving 5 bases between the germline ends. The CDR3 runs to 11 residues. The germline gives CDR1 MNHEY, CDR2 SMNVEV (reference sequence).

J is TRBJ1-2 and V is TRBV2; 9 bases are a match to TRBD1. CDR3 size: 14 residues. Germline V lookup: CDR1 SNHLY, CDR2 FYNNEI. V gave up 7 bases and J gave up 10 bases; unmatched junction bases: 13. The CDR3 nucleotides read TGTGCCAGCACTCCCGGGACAGGGTTTATTGCCTACACCTTC. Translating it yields CASTPGTGFIAYTF.

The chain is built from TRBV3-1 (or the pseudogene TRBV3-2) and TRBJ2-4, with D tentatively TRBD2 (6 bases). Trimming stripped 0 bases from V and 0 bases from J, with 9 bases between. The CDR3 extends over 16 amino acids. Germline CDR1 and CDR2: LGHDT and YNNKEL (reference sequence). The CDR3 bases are TGTGCCAGCAGCCAAGATCGGCGGGGAGCCAAAAACATTCAGTACTTC. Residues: CASSQDRRGAKNIQYF.

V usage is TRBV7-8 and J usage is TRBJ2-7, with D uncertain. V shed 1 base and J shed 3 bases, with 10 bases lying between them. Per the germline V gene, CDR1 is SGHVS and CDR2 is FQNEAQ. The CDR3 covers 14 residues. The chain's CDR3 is CASSLGQFDYEQYF. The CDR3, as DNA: TGTGCCAGCAGCTTAGGACAATTTGACTACGAGCAGTACTTC.

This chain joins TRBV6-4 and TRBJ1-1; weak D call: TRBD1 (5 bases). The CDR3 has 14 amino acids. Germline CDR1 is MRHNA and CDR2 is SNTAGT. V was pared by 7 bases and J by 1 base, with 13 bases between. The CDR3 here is CASKLGQQNTEAFF. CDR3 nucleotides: TGTGCCAGCAAATTAGGACAACAGAACACTGAAGCTTTCTTT.

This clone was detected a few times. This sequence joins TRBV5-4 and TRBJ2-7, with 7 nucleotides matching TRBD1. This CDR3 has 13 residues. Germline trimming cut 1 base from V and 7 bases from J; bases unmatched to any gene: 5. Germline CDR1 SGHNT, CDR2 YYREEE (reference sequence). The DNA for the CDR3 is TGTGCCAGCAGCTTGCAAGGGGGCGCTGAGCAGTACTTC. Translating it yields CASSLQGGAEQYF.

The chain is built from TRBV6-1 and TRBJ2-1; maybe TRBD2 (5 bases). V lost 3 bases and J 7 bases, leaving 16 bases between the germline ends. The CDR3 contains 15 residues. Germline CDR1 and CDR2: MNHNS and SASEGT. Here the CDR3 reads CASSEGSRSGNEQFF. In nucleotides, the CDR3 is TGTGCCAGCAGTGAGGGCTCCCGCTCGGGGAATGAGCAGTTCTTC.

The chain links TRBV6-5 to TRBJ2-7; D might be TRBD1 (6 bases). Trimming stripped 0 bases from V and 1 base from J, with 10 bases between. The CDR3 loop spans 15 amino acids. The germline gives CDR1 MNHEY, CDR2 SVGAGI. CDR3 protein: CASSYSPRGSYEQYF. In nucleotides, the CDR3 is TGTGCCAGCAGTTACTCGCCTAGGGGGTCCTACGAGCAGTACTTC.

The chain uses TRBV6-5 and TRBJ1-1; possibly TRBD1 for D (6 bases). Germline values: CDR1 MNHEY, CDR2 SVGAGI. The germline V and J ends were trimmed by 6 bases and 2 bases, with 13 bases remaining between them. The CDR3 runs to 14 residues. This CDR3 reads CASRPLQGNTEAFF. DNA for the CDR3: TGTGCCAGCAGGCCTTTACAGGGTAACACTGAAGCTTTCTTT.

The DNA of the CDR3 is TGCGCCAGCAGCTTAATACTCTCCGGCGGGACAGGGATAGTTGGAGCTTTCTTT. Its translation is CASSLILSGGTGIVGAFF. The chain has TRBV5-1 and TRBJ1-1; 9 bases are a match to TRBD1. The CDR3 spans 18 residues. V lost 2 bases, J lost 10 bases, and 21 bases stayed unmatched. From germline, CDR1 is SGHRS and CDR2 YFSETQ.

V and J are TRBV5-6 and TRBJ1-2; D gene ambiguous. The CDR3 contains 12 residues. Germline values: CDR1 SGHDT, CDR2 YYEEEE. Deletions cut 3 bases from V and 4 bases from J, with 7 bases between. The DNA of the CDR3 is TGTGCCAGCAGCTCGGGTGTCTATGGCTACACCTTC. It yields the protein CASSSGVYGYTF.

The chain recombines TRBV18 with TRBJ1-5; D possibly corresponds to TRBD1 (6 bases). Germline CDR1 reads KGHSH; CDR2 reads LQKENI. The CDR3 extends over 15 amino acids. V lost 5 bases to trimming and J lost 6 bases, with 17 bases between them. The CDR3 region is CASSEGQLTPQPQHF. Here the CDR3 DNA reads TGTGCCAGCTCAGAAGGACAGCTCACCCCTCAGCCCCAGCATTTT.